The 21 T cell receptor beta chains listed next were all sequenced from one sample in a study of blood T cells in healthy people across ages. Sample-barcoded 5' priming and a J-beta primer mix drove a second PCR of roughly 7 to 11 cycles. TCRdb re-derived calls from the 5' RACE reads in MiXCR, one entry per CDR3 protein. The sample yields some 860,000 distinct CDR3 sequences, around three fifths seen once. The material sequenced was blood. Receptor source: a middle-aged man in good health.

The chain joins TRBV5-1 to TRBJ2-1; TRBD2 might be the D (6 bases). This CDR3 contains 16 residues. Deletions cut 0 bases from V and 2 bases from J, with 12 bases between. CDR1 and CDR2 from the germline V gene are SGHRS and YFSETQ. CDR3 nucleotides: TGCGCCAGCAGCTTGGGGCGGCGGGAACCCTACAATGAGCAGTTCTTC. The encoded protein is CASSLGRREPYNEQFF.

The chain employs TRBV28 and TRBJ2-3; a weak D match, TRBD1 (5 bases). The CDR3 has 14 amino acids. Per the germline V gene, CDR1 is MDHEN and CDR2 is SYDVKM. V was cut by 4 bases and J by 0 bases, with 8 bases left in between. In DNA, the CDR3 is TGTGCCAGCAGTTCACCAGGGAGCACAGATACGCAGTATTTT. This codes for CASSSPGSTDTQYF.

This CDR3 reads CASSSWEQGRETQYF. The CDR3 coding sequence is TGTGCCAGCAGTTCATGGGAACAAGGGCGTGAGACCCAGTACTTC. The chain couples TRBV12-3 or TRBV12-4 to TRBJ2-5; D is unresolved. V was trimmed by 4 bases and J by 5 bases, leaving 17 bases between them. The CDR3 contains 15 residues.

The gene calls are TRBV4-2 and TRBJ2-5; TRBD2 aligns across 10 bases. The CDR3 totals 18 residues. V gave up 0 bases and J gave up 4 bases; unmatched junction bases: 11. Germline CDR1 reads LGHNA; CDR2 reads YNFKEQ. This CDR3 is CASSQDWLAGENGETQYF. CDR3 sequence (DNA): TGTGCCAGCAGCCAAGACTGGCTAGCGGGGGAGAATGGAGAGACCCAGTACTTC.

V and J are TRBV12-3 or TRBV12-4 and TRBJ2-4; no reliable D call. The J call is uncertain, as TRBJ2-7 better fits the DNA end. This CDR3 is built from 13 residues. The CDR3 DNA follows: TGTGCCAGCAGTCTACAGTGGGGTTACGAGCAGTACTTC. This encodes CASSLQWGYEQYF.

This chain joins TRBV2 and TRBJ2-1, with D unclear. Between the trimmed V and J ends, which lost 6 bases and 0 bases, there was a span of 9 bases. In germline, CDR1 is SNHLY, CDR2 FYNNEI. This CDR3 region has 14 residues. CDR3 in amino acids: CASRDGPSYNEQFF. The CDR3 bases are TGTGCCAGCAGAGACGGCCCCTCCTACAATGAGCAGTTCTTC. The whole variable domain, remainder taken from reference TRBV2 and TRBJ2-1, is EPEVTQTPSHQVTQMGQEVILRCVPISNHLYFYWYRQILGQKVEFLVSFYNNEISEKSEIFDDQFSVERPDGSNFTLKIRSTKLEDSAMYFCASRDGPSYNEQFFGPGTRLTVL.

The rearrangement links TRBV20-1 to TRBJ2-1, with TRBD2 matching over 13 bases. The end of the DNA is better explained by TRBJ2-7, so the J call may be wrong. The CDR3 loop spans 17 amino acids. Germline CDR1 DFQATT, CDR2 SNEGSKA (reference sequence). In DNA form, the CDR3 reads TGCAGTGCTAGTACTAGCGGGAGGGTCCTTTCCTACAATGAACAGTACTTC. This gives the protein CSASTSGRVLSYNEQYF.

The V call is TRBV20-1, the J call TRBJ2-6; 8 bases are a match to TRBD2. The CDR3 extends over 17 amino acids. Germline V CDR1 and CDR2: DFQATT, SNEGSKA (reference sequence). V lost 4 bases and J lost 1; bases outside the gene matches: 9. The CDR3 protein is CSANLREGGSGANVLTF. CDR3 bases: TGCAGTGCTAACCTCCGGGAGGGAGGGTCTGGGGCCAACGTCCTGACTTTC.

The J gene is TRBJ1-2, the V gene TRBV6-1; D is unresolved. Deletions cut 4 bases from V and 5 bases from J, with 8 bases between. The germline V gene has CDR1 MNHNS and CDR2 SASEGT. The CDR3 is 12 amino acids. CDR3 DNA: TGTGCCAGCAGTGTGACTGATTATGGCTACACCTTC. Translating gives CASSVTDYGYTF.

This sequence joins TRBV6-6 and TRBJ2-7, with TRBD2 identical over 10 bases. Trimming removed 10 bases from V and 5 bases from J; junction bases left unmatched: 14. CDR1 and CDR2 from the germline V gene are MNHNY and SVGAGI (reference sequence). The CDR3 length is 15 residues. The CDR3: CATQVASGSINEQYF. CDR3 sequence (DNA): TGTGCCACCCAGGTGGCTAGCGGGAGTATCAACGAGCAGTACTTC.

J is TRBJ2-1 and V is TRBV7-9; 7 bases are a match to TRBD2. The CDR3 spans 17 residues. J lost 1 base, V lost 0 bases, and 6 bases had no gene match. Germline V gives CDR1 SEHNR, CDR2 FQNEAQ (reference sequence). Here the CDR3 reads CASSLASGVGSYNEQFF. In DNA form, the CDR3 reads TGTGCCAGCAGCTTAGCAAGCGGGGTCGGATCCTACAATGAGCAGTTCTTC.

This clonotype was seen once. CDR3: CASSQQLPTANSPLHF. The CDR3 region has the DNA TGTGCCAGCAGCCAACAACTCCCGACAGCCAATTCACCCCTCCACTTT. The chain recombines TRBV4-2 with TRBJ1-6; D may be TRBD1 (5 bases). The CDR3 loop spans 16 amino acids. Trimming removed 2 bases from V and 7 bases from J, with 15 bases in between. The germline gives CDR1 LGHNA, CDR2 YNFKEQ.

V is TRBV7-2 and J is TRBJ2-5, with D perhaps given as TRBD1 or TRBD2 (6 bases each). This CDR3 spans 14 amino acids. Germline V gene data show CDR1 as SGHTA and CDR2 as FQGNSA. Trimming took 5 bases from V and 1 from J, leaving 11 bases between them. CDR3 protein: CASSLPGAQETQYF. The CDR3 coding sequence is TGTGCCAGCAGCCTTCCGGGGGCCCAAGAGACCCAGTACTTC.

This chain joins TRBV20-1 and TRBJ2-7; D is possibly TRBD1 or TRBD2 (6 bases each). Germline V gene data show CDR1 as DFQATT and CDR2 as SNEGSKA (reference sequence). V lost 6 bases to trimming and J lost 6 bases, with 18 bases between them. The CDR3 covers 13 residues. This chain's CDR3 is CSAAPGEVGEQYF. CDR3 nucleotide sequence: TGCAGTGCCGCTCCAGGGGAGGTGGGCGAGCAGTACTTC.

The genes are TRBV20-1 and TRBJ1-5, with 10 positions matching TRBD1. The CDR3 runs 16 residues. V shed 0 bases, J shed 3 bases, and the junction held 5 bases outside the gene matches. Germline CDR1 reads DFQATT; CDR2 reads SNEGSKA (reference sequence). DNA for the CDR3: TGCAGTGCTAGAGAGGACAGGGGGTCCACCAATCAGCCCCAGCATTTT. Translated, it gives CSAREDRGSTNQPQHF.

The chain recombines TRBV9 with TRBJ1-6, with unresolved D. The length of the CDR3 is 15 residues. Germline V gives CDR1 SGDLS, CDR2 YYNGEE. V gave up 0 bases and J gave up 10 bases, with 14 bases separating them. The CDR3, as DNA: TGTGCCAGCAGCGTAGAGCCTACGGTTGAGTCACCCCTCCACTTT. Translation gives CASSVEPTVESPLHF.

With regard to this clonotype: The junction departs from germline at one end; a sequencing error may be responsible. The rearrangement uses TRBV5-1 and TRBJ1-4; the match to TRBD1 covers 8 bases. Per germline, CDR1 SGHRS and CDR2 YFSETQ. The CDR3 has 17 amino acids. Written as DNA, the CDR3 is TGCGTCAGCAGCCGGACAGGGAATGGTGCAACTAATGAAAAACTGTTTTTT. It codes for CVSSRTGNGATNEKLFF.

The chain is built from TRBV28 and TRBJ2-7, with 7 nucleotides matching TRBD1. Trimming took 8 bases from V and 0 from J; bases not matched to a gene: 10. Germline CDR1 is MDHEN and CDR2 is SYDVKM. The CDR3 consists of 15 residues. This CDR3 reads CASSTPGQYSYEQYF. CDR3 DNA: TGTGCCAGCTCCACCCCGGGACAGTACTCCTACGAGCAGTACTTC. The variable domain in full, completed from reference TRBV28 and TRBJ2-7, reads DVKVTQSSRYLVKRTGEKVFLECVQDMDHENMFWYRQDPGLGLRLIYFSYDVKMKEKGDIPEGYSVSREKKERFSLILESASTNQTSMYLCASSTPGQYSYEQYFGPGTRLTVT.

This clonotype was recorded a few times. V is TRBV4-2 and J is TRBJ2-5; D is unresolved. Germline assignment: CDR1 LGHNA and CDR2 YNFKEQ. The CDR3 covers 14 residues. Trimming stripped 0 bases from V and 4 bases from J, with 9 bases between. The CDR3 coding sequence is TGTGCCAGCAGCCAAGATTCGGCAGCAGAGACCCAGTACTTC. This codes for CASSQDSAAETQYF.

This rearrangement joins TRBV7-2 to TRBJ2-5; 12 nucleotides agree with TRBD2. The germline V gene has CDR1 SGHTA and CDR2 FQGNSA. With 1 base clipped from V and 2 bases from J, the junction kept 2 bases outside the gene matches. This CDR3 is 16 amino acids long. CDR3 nucleotides: TGTGCCAGCAGCTTAGAGACTAGCGGGGGTCAAGAGACCCAGTACTTC. Translation gives CASSLETSGGQETQYF.

The sample holds a few counts of this clonotype. The chain combines TRBV20-1 with TRBJ2-7, with D possibly matching TRBD2 (5 bases). Germline V gene data show CDR1 as DFQATT and CDR2 as SNEGSKA (reference sequence). The CDR3 contains 15 residues. The ends were cut back, 3 bases at V and 5 bases at J, with 20 bases in the middle. CDR3 amino acids: CSASRTLGSSHEQYF. The CDR3 DNA is TGCAGTGCTAGCCGCACCCTAGGCTCTAGCCACGAGCAGTACTTC.